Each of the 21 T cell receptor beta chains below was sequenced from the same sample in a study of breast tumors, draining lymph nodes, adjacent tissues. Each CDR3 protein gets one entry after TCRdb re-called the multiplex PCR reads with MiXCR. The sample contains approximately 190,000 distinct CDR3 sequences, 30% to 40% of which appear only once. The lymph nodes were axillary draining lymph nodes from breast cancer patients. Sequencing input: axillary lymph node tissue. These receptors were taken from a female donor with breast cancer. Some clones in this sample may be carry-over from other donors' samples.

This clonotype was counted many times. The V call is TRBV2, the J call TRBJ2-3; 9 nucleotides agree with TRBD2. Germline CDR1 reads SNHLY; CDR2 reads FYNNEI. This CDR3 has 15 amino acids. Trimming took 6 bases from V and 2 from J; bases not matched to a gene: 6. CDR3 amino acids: CASSTSGGNTDTQYF. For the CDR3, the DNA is TGTGCCAGCAGCACAAGCGGGGGGAACACAGATACGCAGTATTTT.

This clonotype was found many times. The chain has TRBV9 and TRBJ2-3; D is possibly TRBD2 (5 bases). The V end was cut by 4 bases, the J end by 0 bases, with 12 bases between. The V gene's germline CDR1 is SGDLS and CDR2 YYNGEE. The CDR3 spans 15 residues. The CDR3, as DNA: TGTGCCAGCAGCCCCGCGGGTACTAGCACAGATACGCAGTATTTT. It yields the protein CASSPAGTSTDTQYF.

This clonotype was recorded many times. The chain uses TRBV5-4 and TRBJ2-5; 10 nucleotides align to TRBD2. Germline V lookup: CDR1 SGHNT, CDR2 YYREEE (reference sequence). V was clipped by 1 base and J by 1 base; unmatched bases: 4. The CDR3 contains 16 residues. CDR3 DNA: TGTGCCAGCAGCTTGCCGACTAGCGGGTCCCAAGAGACCCAGTACTTC. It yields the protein CASSLPTSGSQETQYF.

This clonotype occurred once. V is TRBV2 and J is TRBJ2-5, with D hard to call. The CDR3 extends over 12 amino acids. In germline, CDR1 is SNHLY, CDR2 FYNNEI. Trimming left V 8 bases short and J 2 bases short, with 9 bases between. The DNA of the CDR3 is TGTGCCAGCTGCCTGGGGCAAGAGACCCAGTACTTC. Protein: CASCLGQETQYF.

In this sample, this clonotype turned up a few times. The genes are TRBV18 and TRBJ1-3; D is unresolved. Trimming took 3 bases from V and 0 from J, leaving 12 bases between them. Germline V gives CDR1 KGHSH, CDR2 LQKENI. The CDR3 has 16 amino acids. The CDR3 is CASSPNPGNSGNTIYF. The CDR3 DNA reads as TGTGCCAGCTCACCGAACCCGGGAAACTCTGGAAACACCATATATTTT.

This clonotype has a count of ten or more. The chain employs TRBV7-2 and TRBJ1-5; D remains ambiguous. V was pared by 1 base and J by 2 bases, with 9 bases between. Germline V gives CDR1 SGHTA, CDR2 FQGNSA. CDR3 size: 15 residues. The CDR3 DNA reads TGTGCCAGCAGCTTAGTTGGGGTGGGCAATCAGCCCCAGCATTTT. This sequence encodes CASSLVGVGNQPQHF.

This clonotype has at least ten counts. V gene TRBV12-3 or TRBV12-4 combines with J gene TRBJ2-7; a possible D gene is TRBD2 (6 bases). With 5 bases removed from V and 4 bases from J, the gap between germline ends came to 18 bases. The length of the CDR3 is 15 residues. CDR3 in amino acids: CASSQSPDGTYEQYF. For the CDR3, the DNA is TGTGCCAGCAGTCAGTCCCCGGACGGGACTTACGAGCAGTACTTC.

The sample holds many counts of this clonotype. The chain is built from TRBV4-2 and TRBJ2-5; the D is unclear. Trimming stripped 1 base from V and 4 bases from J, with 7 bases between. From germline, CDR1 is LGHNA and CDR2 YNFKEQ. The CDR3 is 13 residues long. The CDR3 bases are TGTGCCAGCAGCCAAGTCATGGGAGAGACCCAGTACTTC. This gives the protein CASSQVMGETQYF.

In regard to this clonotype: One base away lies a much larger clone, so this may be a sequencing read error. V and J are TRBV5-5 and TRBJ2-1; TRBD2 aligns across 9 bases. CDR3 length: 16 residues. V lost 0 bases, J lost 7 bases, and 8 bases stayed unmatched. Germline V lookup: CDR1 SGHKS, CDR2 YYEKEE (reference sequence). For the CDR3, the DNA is TGTGCCAGCAGCTTGGGACTAGCGGTGGGGCAGAATGAGCAGTTCTTC. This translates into CASSLGLAVGQNEQFF.

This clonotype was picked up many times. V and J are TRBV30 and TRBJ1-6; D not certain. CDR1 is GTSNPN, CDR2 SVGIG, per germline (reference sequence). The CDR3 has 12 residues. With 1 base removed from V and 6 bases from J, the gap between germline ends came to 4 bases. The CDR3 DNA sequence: TGTGCCTGGAGTGAGGTTAATTCACCCCTCCACTTT. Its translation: CAWSEVNSPLHF.

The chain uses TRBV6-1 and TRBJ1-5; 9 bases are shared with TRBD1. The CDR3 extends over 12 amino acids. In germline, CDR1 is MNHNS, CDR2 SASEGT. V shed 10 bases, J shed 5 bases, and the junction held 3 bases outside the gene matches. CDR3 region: CATQGAHQPQHF. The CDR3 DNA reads TGTGCCACACAGGGGGCGCATCAGCCCCAGCATTTT.

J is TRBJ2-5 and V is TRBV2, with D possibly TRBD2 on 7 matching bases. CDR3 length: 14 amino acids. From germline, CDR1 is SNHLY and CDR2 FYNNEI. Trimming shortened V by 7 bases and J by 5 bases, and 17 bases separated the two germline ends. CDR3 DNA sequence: TGTGCCAGCATGGCTGGGGGGGCAGTTGAGACCCAGTACTTC. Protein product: CASMAGGAVETQYF.

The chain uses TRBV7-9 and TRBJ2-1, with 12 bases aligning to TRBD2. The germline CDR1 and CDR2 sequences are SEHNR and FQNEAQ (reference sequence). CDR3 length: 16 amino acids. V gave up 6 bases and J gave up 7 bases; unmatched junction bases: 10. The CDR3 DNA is TGTGCCAGCAGGGCCCCTAGCGGGAGGGCCGGGAATGAGCAGTTCTTC. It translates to CASRAPSGRAGNEQFF.

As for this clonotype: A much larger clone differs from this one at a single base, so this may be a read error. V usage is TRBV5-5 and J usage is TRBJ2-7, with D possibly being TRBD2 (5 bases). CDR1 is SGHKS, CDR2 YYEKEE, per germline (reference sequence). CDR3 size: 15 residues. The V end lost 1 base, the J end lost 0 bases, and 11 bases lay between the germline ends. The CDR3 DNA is TGTGCCAGCAGCTTGCCCAGCGCGGGCTCCTACGAGCAGTACTTC. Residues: CASSLPSAGSYEQYF.

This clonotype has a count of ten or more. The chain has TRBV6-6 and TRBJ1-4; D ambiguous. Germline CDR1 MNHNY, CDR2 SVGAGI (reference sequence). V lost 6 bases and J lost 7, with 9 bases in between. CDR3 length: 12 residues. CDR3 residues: CASSPVTEKLFF. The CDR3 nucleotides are TGTGCCAGCAGCCCGGTTACTGAAAAACTGTTTTTT.

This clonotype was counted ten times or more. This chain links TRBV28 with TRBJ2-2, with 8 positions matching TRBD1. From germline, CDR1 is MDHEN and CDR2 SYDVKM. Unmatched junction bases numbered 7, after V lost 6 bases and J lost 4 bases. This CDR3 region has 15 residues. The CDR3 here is CASSQLDRVTGELFF. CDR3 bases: TGTGCCAGCAGCCAGCTGGACAGGGTCACCGGGGAGCTGTTTTTT.

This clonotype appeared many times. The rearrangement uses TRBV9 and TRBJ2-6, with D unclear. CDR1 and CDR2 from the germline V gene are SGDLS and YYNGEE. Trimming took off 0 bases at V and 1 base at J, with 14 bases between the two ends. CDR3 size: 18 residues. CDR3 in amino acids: CASSVEPGVGSGANVLTF. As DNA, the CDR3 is TGTGCCAGCAGCGTAGAACCAGGCGTGGGTTCTGGGGCCAACGTCCTGACTTTC.

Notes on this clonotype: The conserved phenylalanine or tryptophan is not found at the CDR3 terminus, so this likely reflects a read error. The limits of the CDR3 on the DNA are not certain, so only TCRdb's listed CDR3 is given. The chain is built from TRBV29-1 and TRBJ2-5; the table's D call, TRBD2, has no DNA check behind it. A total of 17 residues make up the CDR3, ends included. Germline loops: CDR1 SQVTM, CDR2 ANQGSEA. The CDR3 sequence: CSVGRGLAGGGKRPRTS.

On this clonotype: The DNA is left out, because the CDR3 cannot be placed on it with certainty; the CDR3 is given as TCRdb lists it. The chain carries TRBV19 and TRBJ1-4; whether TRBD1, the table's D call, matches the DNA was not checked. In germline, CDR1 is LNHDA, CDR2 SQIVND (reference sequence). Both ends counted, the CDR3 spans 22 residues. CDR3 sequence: CASSISTDTQYFGPGTREKLFF.

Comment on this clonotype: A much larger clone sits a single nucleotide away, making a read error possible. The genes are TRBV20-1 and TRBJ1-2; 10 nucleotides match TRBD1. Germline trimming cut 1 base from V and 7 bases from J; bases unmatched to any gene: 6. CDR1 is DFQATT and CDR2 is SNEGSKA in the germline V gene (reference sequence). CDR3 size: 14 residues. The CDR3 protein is CSARGDRGFSGYTF. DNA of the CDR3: TGCAGTGCTAGAGGGGACAGGGGTTTCTCTGGCTACACCTTC.

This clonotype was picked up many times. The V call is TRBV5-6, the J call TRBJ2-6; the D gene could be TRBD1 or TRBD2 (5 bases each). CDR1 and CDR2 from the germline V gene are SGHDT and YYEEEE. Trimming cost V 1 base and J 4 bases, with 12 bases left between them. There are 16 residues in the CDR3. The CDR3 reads CASSLRSGAGANVLTF. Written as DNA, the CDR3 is TGTGCCAGCAGCTTGAGGTCCGGGGCCGGGGCCAACGTCCTGACTTTC.